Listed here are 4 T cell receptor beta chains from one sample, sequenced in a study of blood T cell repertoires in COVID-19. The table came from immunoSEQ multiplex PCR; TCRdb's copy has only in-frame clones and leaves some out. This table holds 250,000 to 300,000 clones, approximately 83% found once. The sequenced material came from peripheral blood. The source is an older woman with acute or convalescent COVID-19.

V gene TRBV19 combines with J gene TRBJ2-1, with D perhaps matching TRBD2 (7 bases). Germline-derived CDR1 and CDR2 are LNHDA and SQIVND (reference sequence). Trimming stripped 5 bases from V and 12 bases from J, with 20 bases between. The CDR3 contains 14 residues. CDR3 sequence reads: CASSPGLGGAWQFF. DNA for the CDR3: TGTGCCAGTAGTCCAGGACTAGGGGGTGCTTGGCAGTTCTTC.

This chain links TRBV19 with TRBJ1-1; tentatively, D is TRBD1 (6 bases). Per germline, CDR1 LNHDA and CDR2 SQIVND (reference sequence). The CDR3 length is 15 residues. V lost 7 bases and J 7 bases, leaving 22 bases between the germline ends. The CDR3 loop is CASMAVGRGTDEAFF. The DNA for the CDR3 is TGTGCCAGTATGGCCGTTGGGAGGGGGACCGATGAAGCTTTCTTT.

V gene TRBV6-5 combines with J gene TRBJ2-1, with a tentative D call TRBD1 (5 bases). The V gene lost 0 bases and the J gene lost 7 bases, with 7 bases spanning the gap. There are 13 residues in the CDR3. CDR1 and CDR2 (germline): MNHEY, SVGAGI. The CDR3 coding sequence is TGTGCCAGCAGTTACTCAAAGGGGAATGAGCAGTTCTTC. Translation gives CASSYSKGNEQFF.

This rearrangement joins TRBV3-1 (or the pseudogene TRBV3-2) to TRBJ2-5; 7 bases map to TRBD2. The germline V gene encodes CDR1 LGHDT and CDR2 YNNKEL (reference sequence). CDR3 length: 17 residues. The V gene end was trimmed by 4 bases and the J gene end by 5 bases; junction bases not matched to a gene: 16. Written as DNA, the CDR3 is TGTGCCAGCAGCCCTTATCCGGGGCGGGGGTCAGGGGAGACCCAGTACTTC. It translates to CASSPYPGRGSGETQYF.